This TCR beta chain is drawn from a study of human T cells and chemical hapten exposure. This clonotype was detected a few times. Time point in this sample: healthy volunteer bleed at 6 weeks. The template was total RNA from unfractionated whole blood. V lost 5 bases to trimming and J lost 1 base; unmatched junction nucleotides: 7. The length of the CDR3 is 15 residues. Germline V CDR1 and CDR2: SGHTA, FQGNSA. TCRdb re-analysed the RACE reads in MiXCR, keeping a single row per CDR3 protein. This sample has about 45,000 distinct CDR3 sequences, with about 3.7% found just once. The material sequenced was whole blood. The chain combines TRBV7-2 with TRBJ1-1; 7 bases align to TRBD1. The receptor comes from a human donor in good health. Some clones in this sample may be carry-over from other donors' samples. Here the CDR3 reads CASSLTGQSNTEAFF. CDR3 DNA sequence: TGTGCCAGCAGCCTAACGGGACAGTCGAACACTGAAGCTTTCTTT.